This T cell receptor beta chain is from a study of CD8 T cells in ankylosing spondylitis. The study's findings and limits: Disease-linked clones were CD8+ and relatively rare in peripheral blood. A motif of roughly 8 highly homologous TCR beta variants was seen as apparently characteristic of ankylosing spondylitis blood.

About this clonotype itself: The antigen remains undetermined.

CDR1 and CDR2 from the germline V gene are WNHNN and SYGVQD (reference sequence). V was pared by 5 bases and J by 6 bases, with 19 bases of the junction left unmatched. The CDR3 spans 18 residues. Generation of TCR beta libraries employed quantitative 5'-RACE incorporating molecular barcodes. MiXCR was run by TCRdb on the 5' RACE reads, yielding one entry per CDR3 protein. The profile covers about 340,000 distinct CDR3 sequences, with 20% appearing a single time and under 15% taken by the ten largest. The TCR sequence derives from a male donor with ankylosing spondylitis or in good health (not recorded which). This chain connects TRBV10-1 to TRBJ2-3, with 8 bases fitting TRBD1. Sequencing was carried out using blood, either unsorted or a sorted T cell fraction (not recorded which). The CDR3 sequence: CASSSYEVTGGPSDTQYF. Written as DNA, the CDR3 is TGCGCCAGCAGTTCCTACGAAGTTACAGGGGGTCCCTCCGATACGCAGTATTTT.